Listed below are T cell receptor beta chains from one sample, sequenced in a study of cytomegalovirus exposure and HLA in healthy donors. Generated by immunoSEQ multiplex PCR, the TCRdb table keeps only in-frame clones and is missing some. The table lists over 200,000 clones, about 84% of them singletons, with roughly 1.3% in the top ten. Specimen: PBMCs. These receptors all stem from a human donor in good health. The CDR3 runs from the conserved cysteine through the conserved F or W. The D gene is left open where the match is weak. Rows give clone size only sometimes, using once, few, many, or a class for an expanded clone.

j_call,d_call,v_call,clone_size,cdr3_aa
TRBJ2-1,NA,TRBV7-9,NA,CASSLLGTPIKDEQFF
TRBJ1-4,TRBD1,TRBV10-3,few,CAISEDRVVEKLFF
TRBJ2-3,NA,TRBV7-3,NA,CASSSTVTDTQYF
TRBJ2-2,TRBD1,TRBV9,NA,CASSATGKEVGELFF
TRBJ1-4,TRBD1,TRBV11-2,NA,CASSLETGWREKLFF
TRBJ2-1,NA,TRBV6-6,NA,CASSPDRRGQFF
TRBJ2-7,TRBD2,TRBV19,NA,CASSQASGYSYEQYF
TRBJ1-1,NA,TRBV19,NA,CASSKGTEAFF
TRBJ2-1,NA,TRBV7-9,NA,CASSLGLDTSEQFF
TRBJ1-1,NA,TRBV5-1,NA,CASSLGGFCFF
TRBJ1-1,TRBD1,TRBV29-1,NA,CSAGQAREAFF
TRBJ2-7,TRBD1,TRBV6-6,NA,CASSTQGYEQYF
TRBJ1-2,TRBD1,TRBV4-2,NA,CASSQDVGTGINYGYTF
TRBJ1-1,NA,TRBV5-4,NA,CASSFSGETEAFF
TRBJ2-3,TRBD2,TRBV9,once,CASSVGLAGGSTDTQYF
TRBJ1-1,TRBD1,TRBV7-2,NA,CASSFRGPNTEAFF
TRBJ2-2,NA,TRBV6-5,NA,CASRRGINTGELFF
TRBJ2-1,TRBD2,TRBV27,NA,CATRRGGQYNEQFF
TRBJ2-1,NA,TRBV5-1,NA,CASSDQGDNEQFF
TRBJ1-1,TRBD1,TRBV28,NA,CASRPGTGETEAFF
TRBJ1-3,NA,TRBV2,NA,CASSAGRSGNTIYF
TRBJ2-7,TRBD2,TRBV6-5,NA,CASSYSTLADTYEQYF
TRBJ2-5,NA,TRBV6-5,NA,CASSETPRETQYF
TRBJ2-5,TRBD2,TRBV7-9,few,CSSSLAGGPGKTQYF
TRBJ1-1,NA,TRBV11-2,once,CASSPGRGKGPDTEAFF
TRBJ1-1,TRBD1,TRBV25-1,NA,CASSGQGEAFF
TRBJ2-1,TRBD1,TRBV7-9,NA,CAHGTGGYEQFF
TRBJ2-1,TRBD2,TRBV2,NA,CATITSGKSSEQFF
TRBJ2-7,NA,TRBV2,NA,CASSAGDSYEQYF
TRBJ1-1,TRBD1,TRBV4-3,NA,CASSPIGQGGIAEAFF
TRBJ1-2,TRBD1,TRBV4-1,NA,CASSQVGTGPYGYTF
TRBJ1-1,TRBD1,TRBV9,NA,CASSPNRGTEAFF
TRBJ2-5,NA,TRBV5-1,NA,CASQPAATRVAETQYF
TRBJ2-3,NA,TRBV4-2,NA,CASSREEGATDTQYF
TRBJ2-3,TRBD2,TRBV6-4,NA,CASSAGTSGDTDTQYF
TRBJ2-7,TRBD2,TRBV5-5,NA,CASSRAGTSGRTYEQYF
TRBJ1-6,NA,TRBV7-9,NA,CASSLGRVDSPLHF
TRBJ2-7,NA,TRBV18,once,CASSPPGAGEQYF
TRBJ2-5,TRBD1,TRBV6-5,NA,CASRPPGQKPSQYF
TRBJ2-1,NA,TRBV2,NA,CASSEDLARQFF
TRBJ2-1,TRBD1,TRBV10-3,NA,CAIRDRVNEQFF
TRBJ2-1,TRBD2,TRBV2,NA,CASFSGGGYNEQFF
TRBJ2-7,NA,TRBV25-1,NA,CASSEFRAGSYEQYF
TRBJ1-2,TRBD1,TRBV6-1,NA,CASSDLPGYQGANYGYTF
TRBJ2-7,NA,TRBV5-4,NA,CASSSGEADEQYF
TRBJ1-1,TRBD1,TRBV18,once,CASLKGQTNTEAFF
TRBJ2-7,TRBD2,TRBV2,few,CASTRTSGTYEQYF
TRBJ2-7,TRBD1,TRBV5-1,NA,CASSLAGTGPYEQYF
TRBJ2-2,NA,TRBV9,NA,CASSVDSVTGELFF
TRBJ2-5,NA,TRBV7-8,NA,CASRPIRGKETQYF
TRBJ2-3,TRBD2,TRBV27,NA,CASSSLAGGPRDTQYF
TRBJ2-1,TRBD2,TRBV28,few,CASSALAGDYNEQFF
TRBJ2-7,NA,TRBV7-9,NA,CASSSAYEQYF
TRBJ1-1,TRBD1,TRBV5-4,few,CASRRGGEGTEAFF
TRBJ1-2,NA,TRBV2,NA,CASSEAGGRLNYGYTF
TRBJ2-3,NA,TRBV7-2,NA,CASSLGQFLTDTQYF
TRBJ2-3,TRBD2,TRBV7-2,NA,CASSPQRPSGRAGGDTQYF
TRBJ2-2,TRBD2,TRBV10-1,NA,CASSEFSVAGVYTGELFF
TRBJ2-3,TRBD2,TRBV6-5,NA,CASSYSGLVSDTQYF